These T cell receptor beta chains were read from a single sample in a study of shared clonotypes between healthy human individuals. Profiled with immunoSEQ multiplex PCR; TCRdb holds only in-frame clones, not every one. This sample has 470,000 or so clones, with about 84% found just once. The sequencing sample was made of PBMCs. Receptors originate from a woman aged 40 to 49 in good health. Some clones in this sample may be carry-over from other donors' samples. CDR3s include the opening cysteine and the closing phenylalanine or tryptophan. The D gene is left open where the match is weak. Part of the rows lack a size; the others show once, few, many or a class for expanded clones.

v_call	clone_size	d_call	j_call	cdr3_nt	cdr3_aa
TRBV5-4	NA	NA	TRBJ1-2	TGTGCCAGCAGCGCTCCCCCGGGTGGACCCGAAGGGGGTGGCTACACCTTC	CASSAPPGGPEGGGYTF
TRBV19	many	NA	TRBJ2-3	TGTGCCAGTAGTAACCCCGGGACGGCAGATACGCAGTATTTT	CASSNPGTADTQYF
TRBV9	NA	TRBD1	TRBJ1-1	TGTGCCAGCAGCGGGGGGACAGGGGTATACACTGAAGCTTTCTTT	CASSGGTGVYTEAFF
TRBV6-9	NA	NA	TRBJ2-2	TGTGCCAGCAGTTTCCTCAAAGCCACCGGGGAGCTGTTTTTT	CASSFLKATGELFF
TRBV30	NA	NA	TRBJ1-4	TGTGCCTGGAGAACCGGGACAAGGAGTGAAAAACTGTTTTTT	CAWRTGTRSEKLFF
TRBV5-1	NA	NA	TRBJ2-3	TGCGCCAGCGGAGAGACCCCGAGCACAGATACGCAGTATTTT	CASGETPSTDTQYF
TRBV9	many	TRBD2	TRBJ2-3	TGTGCCAGCAGCGTAGGCCTGGGGGAGGGTACAGATACGCAGTATTTT	CASSVGLGEGTDTQYF
TRBV10-3	NA	NA	TRBJ2-7	TGTGCCATCAGTGAGAGCACAGGGCCGCAGTACTTC	CAISESTGPQYF
TRBV18	NA	NA	TRBJ2-7	TGTGCCAGCTCCCCTAAGGGGCAGGGGGGCTACGAGCAGTACTTC	CASSPKGQGGYEQYF
TRBV28	once	NA	TRBJ2-7	TGTGCCAGCAGTCGACAGGACTTATACTACGAGCAGTACTTC	CASSRQDLYYEQYF
TRBV28	NA	NA	TRBJ1-3	TGTGCCAGCAGTTTACCTCCTGGGGGCCGGATATATTTT	CASSLPPGGRIYF
TRBV9	NA	TRBD2	TRBJ2-1	TGTGCCAGCAGCGGGACTAGCGGGAGACTCAATGAGCAGTTCTTC	CASSGTSGRLNEQFF
TRBV30	once	NA	TRBJ2-7	TGTGCCTGGACCAGGGATTGGACCTCCCAGAACGAGCAGTACTTC	CAWTRDWTSQNEQYF
TRBV4-3	few	NA	TRBJ2-3	TGCGCCAGCAGCCAGGTACCAGGGGCGGTGGATACGCAGTATTTT	CASSQVPGAVDTQYF
TRBV11-2	NA	TRBD1	TRBJ1-4	TGTGCCAGCAGCTTGGACAGGGGTGGCGAAAAACTGTTTTTT	CASSLDRGGEKLFF
TRBV19	NA	TRBD2	TRBJ2-7	TGTGCCAGTAGTCTAGCGGAGACCTCCTACGAGCAGTACTTC	CASSLAETSYEQYF
TRBV28	NA	TRBD2	TRBJ2-5	TGTGCCAGCAGTCGGGGGGAGGCACAAGAGACCCAGTACTTC	CASSRGEAQETQYF
TRBV11-2	NA	NA	TRBJ1-1	TGTGCCAGCAGCTTAGCGGGCAGCCACACTGAAGCTTTCTTT	CASSLAGSHTEAFF
TRBV28	NA	NA	TRBJ2-1	TGTGCCAGCAGTTTAGCTGGGAGCTCCTACAATGAGCAGTTCTTC	CASSLAGSSYNEQFF
TRBV4-1	NA	TRBD1	TRBJ2-5	TGCGCCAGCAGCCAACTCGGACAGGGGAGAGGTGAGACCCAGTACTTC	CASSQLGQGRGETQYF
TRBV7-9	NA	TRBD2	TRBJ2-7	TGTGCCAGCAGCCCCCCGGGACTAGCGACCTACGAGCAGTACTTC	CASSPPGLATYEQYF
TRBV28	NA	NA	TRBJ2-6	TGTGCCAGCGGGGGGCTATTTAAGTCTGGGGCCAACGTCCTGACTTTC	CASGGLFKSGANVLTF